One TCR beta chain is described in this entry. The sample is drawn from a study of cytomegalovirus exposure and HLA in healthy donors. Sequencing used immunoSEQ multiplex PCR; TCRdb keeps in-frame clones, though not all of them. Found here are about 130,000 clones, approximately 89% of them singletons; the top ten hold roughly 1.2%. The CDR3 sequence is 14 residues long. Per germline, CDR1 MNHNY and CDR2 SVGAGI (reference sequence). Trimming shortened V by 8 bases and J by 0 bases, and 8 bases separated the two germline ends. This receptor was obtained from a woman aged 18 to 35 in good health and CMV-seronegative. Sequencing was performed on PBMCs. The V call is TRBV6-6, the J call TRBJ1-6; a weak D match, TRBD1 (5 bases). This chain's CDR3 is CASGGSSYNSPLHF. CDR3 nucleotide sequence: TGTGCCAGCGGGGGGAGCTCCTATAATTCACCCCTCCACTTT.